These 3 T cell receptor beta chains came from one sample sequenced in a study of cytomegalovirus exposure and HLA in healthy donors. The PCR had 60 Vbeta and 13 Jbeta primers. Using immunoSEQ multiplex PCR, the repertoire was profiled, and TCRdb retains in-frame clones only, with some absent. The sample records approximately 210,000 clones, roughly 85% being singletons. The sample taken for sequencing was PBMCs. Receptor source: a male donor in good health and CMV-seronegative.

This clone was detected only a few times. Other DNA sequences of this sample code for an identical CDR3. This sequence joins TRBV5-4 and TRBJ2-5, with 7 positions matching TRBD2. V shed 0 bases, J shed 2 bases, and the junction held 1 base outside the gene matches. Germline V lookup: CDR1 SGHNT, CDR2 YYREEE (reference sequence). This CDR3 contains 14 residues. The CDR3 coding sequence is TGTGCCAGCAGCTTGGAGCGGGGTCAAGAGACCCAGTACTTC. Its protein is CASSLERGQETQYF.

The V and J genes are TRBV10-3 and TRBJ2-3; perhaps TRBD2 as D (5 bases). Germline assignment: CDR1 ENHRY and CDR2 SYGVKD. The CDR3 consists of 15 residues. V was cut by 4 bases and J by 4 bases, with 15 bases left in between. In nucleotides, the CDR3 is TGTGCCATCAGTGTTGTGGGAGAGGTCGCAGATACGCAGTATTTT. Its translation is CAISVVGEVADTQYF.

The chain has TRBV6-5 and TRBJ2-7; possibly TRBD1 for D (6 bases). The CDR3 runs to 13 residues. Trimming cost V 6 bases and J 2 bases, with 11 bases left between them. Germline V CDR1 and CDR2: MNHEY, SVGAGI. This chain's CDR3 is CASRRGFTYEQYF. Here the CDR3 DNA reads TGTGCCAGCAGGAGGGGGTTCACCTACGAGCAGTACTTC.